A selection of T cell receptor beta chains follows, all from one sample in a study of shared clonotypes between healthy human individuals. Profiling relied on immunoSEQ multiplex PCR, and the TCRdb table lists in-frame clones only, not all of them. This sample yields around 510,000 clones, of which about 96% are seen a single time; about 0.06% belongs to the top ten. Specimen: naive CD4+ T cells sorted from blood. The receptors were gathered from a woman between 25 and 40 years old in good health. Each CDR3 is given with its conserved first and last residue. The D gene is left open where the match is weak. Size values are once, few and many counts, or a class for expanded clones, and some rows have none.

J gene | clone size | D gene | V gene | CDR3 DNA | CDR3 protein
TRBJ2-7 | NA | TRBD2 | TRBV28 | TGTGCCAGCAGTTTGTCGTTTGCGGGAGTATACGAGCAGTACTTC | CASSLSFAGVYEQYF
TRBJ1-5 | NA | NA | TRBV2 | TGTGCCAGCAGTGACCTGGACAGCAATCAGCCCCAGCATTTT | CASSDLDSNQPQHF
TRBJ1-2 | NA | NA | TRBV5-1 | TGCGCCAGCAGCTCAGACAGCTATGGCTACACCTTC | CASSSDSYGYTF
TRBJ2-3 | NA | NA | TRBV28 | TGTGCCAGCAGTTCAGGTACCTCCTTAACGCAGTATTTT | CASSSGTSLTQYF
TRBJ2-2 | NA | NA | TRBV7-3 | TGTGCCAGCAGTCGACAGGCAGGGACCGGGGAGCTGTTTTTT | CASSRQAGTGELFF
TRBJ1-2 | NA | NA | TRBV7-8 | TGTGCCAGCAGCTTAGGAGGAGATTCCGGCTACACCTTC | CASSLGGDSGYTF
TRBJ2-7 | NA | NA | TRBV19 | TGTGCCAGTAGTATAAAAGGTCGGGAGCAGTACTTC | CASSIKGREQYF
TRBJ1-2 | NA | TRBD1 | TRBV4-1 | TGCGCCAGCAGCCAACCGGGACAGGGACTCTATGGCTACACCTTC | CASSQPGQGLYGYTF
TRBJ1-1 | NA | TRBD1 | TRBV6-6 | TGTGCCAGCAGTCTACAGGGGGCGAACACTGAAGCTTTCTTT | CASSLQGANTEAFF
TRBJ1-2 | once | NA | TRBV2 | TGTGCCAGCAGTGTTGAGACTAACTATGGCTACACCTTC | CASSVETNYGYTF
TRBJ2-7 | NA | NA | TRBV28 | TGTGCCAGCAGTTCACGCCAAAAGGACTACCCGATTTACGAGCAGTACTTC | CASSSRQKDYPIYEQYF
TRBJ1-5 | NA | TRBD1 | TRBV6-1 | TGTGCCAGCAGTGAAAACAGGGGAGGCCAGCCCCAGCATTTT | CASSENRGGQPQHF
TRBJ2-3 | NA | NA | TRBV7-9 | TGTGCCAGCAGTAGAGGCCCGGCGGGCACAGATACGCAGTATTTT | CASSRGPAGTDTQYF
TRBJ1-5 | NA | NA | TRBV25-1 | TGTGCCAGCAGTGAATATTCGGGGTATCAGCCCCAGCATTTT | CASSEYSGYQPQHF
TRBJ1-2 | NA | NA | TRBV28 | TGTGCCAGCAGTTTAGTAAGCTCACAGGACTATGGCTACACCTTC | CASSLVSSQDYGYTF
TRBJ1-3 | NA | TRBD1 | TRBV5-1 | TGCGCCAGCAGCCCAGACCCGGGACAGGGTATCTCTGGAAACACCATATATTTT | CASSPDPGQGISGNTIYF
TRBJ1-4 | NA | TRBD1 | TRBV25-1 | TGTGCCAGCAGTGAAGGGACAGTTTCAACTAATGAAAAACTGTTTTTT | CASSEGTVSTNEKLFF
TRBJ2-1 | once | NA | TRBV27 | TGTGCCAGCAGTCCCAGCCATACCCTAGACAATGAGCAGTTCTTC | CASSPSHTLDNEQFF
TRBJ1-1 | NA | NA | TRBV1 | TGCACCAGCAGCCAAGAGAGGAGGGGAGACCTCGACACTGAAGCTTTCTTT | CTSSQERRGDLDTEAFF
TRBJ1-2 | NA | TRBD1 | TRBV28 | TGTGCCAGCAGTTGGGACAGGGAAACTACGTTCCTATTC | CASSWDRETTFLF
TRBJ2-1 | NA | NA | TRBV11-2 | TGTGCCAGCAGCTTTGAGGGATTTCGGTACAATGAGCAGTTCTTC | CASSFEGFRYNEQFF
TRBJ2-7 | NA | NA | TRBV6-6 | TGTGCCAGCAGTAGGGGATCAGGGGCTGATTACGAGCAGTACTTC | CASSRGSGADYEQYF
TRBJ2-1 | NA | TRBD1 | TRBV18 | TGTGCCAGCTCACCTTCCGACAGGGCTGAGCAGTTCTTC | CASSPSDRAEQFF
TRBJ2-7 | NA | NA | TRBV21-1 | TGCTGTAGGACTAGCTACGAGCAGTACTTC | CCRTSYEQYF
TRBJ1-2 | NA | NA | TRBV6-6 | TGTGCCAGCAACACTCCGAGCAGAAACTATGGCTACACCTTC | CASNTPSRNYGYTF
TRBJ1-1 | NA | NA | TRBV11-2 | TGTGCCAGCAGCCATCTTACTGAAGCTTTCTTT | CASSHLTEAFF
TRBJ1-5 | NA | NA | TRBV18 | TGTGCCAGCTCACCAGCTCGGGTGCCGAATCAGCCCCAGCATTTT | CASSPARVPNQPQHF
TRBJ2-7 | NA | TRBD1 | TRBV10-2 | TGCGCCAGCAGACCGGGACAGGCGTCTGCCGAGCAGTACTTC | CASRPGQASAEQYF
TRBJ2-1 | once | NA | TRBV5-1 | TGCGCCAGCAGCTTGACAGGGACGAATGAGCAGTTCTTC | CASSLTGTNEQFF
TRBJ2-7 | NA | TRBD2 | TRBV5-1 | TGCGCCAGCAGGATGGAAGCGGGAGTGGACTACGAGCAGTACTTC | CASRMEAGVDYEQYF
TRBJ2-3 | NA | TRBD2 | TRBV28 | TGTGCCAGCAGTTTAAGAAGCGGGAGAGTAACAGATACGCAGTATTTT | CASSLRSGRVTDTQYF
TRBJ1-2 | NA | NA | TRBV4-1 | TGCGCCAGCAGCCAAGTGCCGTCGTCTCGAAAGGGGCCCGCTAACTATGGCTACACCTTC | CASSQVPSSRKGPANYGYTF
TRBJ2-7 | NA | TRBD1 | TRBV6-5 | TGTGCCAGCAGTTACTCCCGGGACAGGGGCTCGTTCGAGCAGTACTTC | CASSYSRDRGSFEQYF
TRBJ2-3 | NA | TRBD2 | TRBV28 | TGTGCCAGCAGTCCGGGACTAGCGGGAGTCGGAAGCACAGATACGCAGTATTTT | CASSPGLAGVGSTDTQYF
TRBJ1-1 | NA | NA | TRBV6-5 | TGTGCCAGCAGAAACCCCAGCACTGAAGCTTTCTTT | CASRNPSTEAFF
TRBJ2-3 | NA | TRBD2 | TRBV7-2 | TGTGCCAAAACTAGCGGGAGTTGGACAGATACGCAGTATTTT | CAKTSGSWTDTQYF